This T cell receptor beta chain was captured by sequencing in a study of T cell repertoires in cytomegalovirus infection. Study-wide context: Public TCR beta signatures provided an indication of both CMV infection and a matching HLA type. Overall study findings and caveats: The ex vivo response showed dominance by HLA-C-restricted CMV-specific TCR beta clonotypes.

V was trimmed by 0 bases and J by 8 bases, leaving 17 bases between them. The CDR3 runs to 16 residues. CDR1 and CDR2 from the germline V gene are SNHLY and FYNNEI. Notes on this clonotype: The target antigen is unknown.

TCRdb redid the calling of the reads with MiXCR, one entry per CDR3 protein. The table records some 130,000 distinct CDR3 sequences, more than 25% of them present only once. This material consisted of CD8+ T cells from cultured PBMCs, taken from culture after CMV antigen stimulation. The V call is TRBV2, the J call TRBJ2-1; weak D call: TRBD2 (5 bases). This TCR derives from a human donor in good health (CMV status not recorded). Some clones in this sample may be carry-over from other donors' samples. Here the CDR3 reads CASSEASLAFSDEQFF. The CDR3, as DNA: TGTGCCAGCAGTGAAGCGAGCCTAGCTTTCTCCGATGAGCAGTTCTTC.